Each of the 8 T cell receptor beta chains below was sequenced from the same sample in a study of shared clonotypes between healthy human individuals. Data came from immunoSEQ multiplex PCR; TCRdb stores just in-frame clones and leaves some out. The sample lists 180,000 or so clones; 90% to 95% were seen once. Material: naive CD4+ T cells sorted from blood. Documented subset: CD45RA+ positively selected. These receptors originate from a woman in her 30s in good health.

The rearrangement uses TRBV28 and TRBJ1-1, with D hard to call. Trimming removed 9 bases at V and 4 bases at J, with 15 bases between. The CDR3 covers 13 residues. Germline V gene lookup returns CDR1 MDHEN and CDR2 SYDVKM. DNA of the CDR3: TGTGCCAGTTTTCATCCGGTGACCACTGAAGCTTTCTTT. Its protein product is CASFHPVTTEAFF.

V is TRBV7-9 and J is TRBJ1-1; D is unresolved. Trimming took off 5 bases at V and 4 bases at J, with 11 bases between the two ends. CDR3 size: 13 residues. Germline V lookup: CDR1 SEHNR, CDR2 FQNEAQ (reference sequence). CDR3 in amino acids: CASSRDVGTEAFF. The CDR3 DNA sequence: TGTGCCAGCAGCCGCGATGTTGGCACTGAAGCTTTCTTT.

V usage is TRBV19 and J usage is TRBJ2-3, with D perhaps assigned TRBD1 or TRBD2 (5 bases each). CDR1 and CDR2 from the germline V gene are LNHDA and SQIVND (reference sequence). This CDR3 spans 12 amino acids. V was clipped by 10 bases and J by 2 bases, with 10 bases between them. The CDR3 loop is CATRDLTDTQYF. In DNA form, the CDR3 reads TGTGCCACCCGGGACCTCACAGATACGCAGTATTTT.

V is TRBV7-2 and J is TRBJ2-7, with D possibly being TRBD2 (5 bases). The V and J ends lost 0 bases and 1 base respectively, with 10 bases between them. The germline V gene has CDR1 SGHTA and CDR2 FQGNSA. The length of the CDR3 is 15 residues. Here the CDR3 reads CASSLAPGLSYEQYF. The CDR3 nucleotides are TGTGCCAGCAGCTTAGCACCCGGACTTTCCTACGAGCAGTACTTC.

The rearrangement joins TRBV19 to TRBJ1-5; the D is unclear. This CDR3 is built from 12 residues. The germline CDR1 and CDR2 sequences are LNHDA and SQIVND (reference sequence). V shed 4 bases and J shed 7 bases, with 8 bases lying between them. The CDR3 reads CASSRGMQPQHF. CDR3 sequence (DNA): TGTGCCAGTAGTAGAGGGATGCAGCCCCAGCATTTT.

CDR3 loop: CASSGQGVYNEQFF. Written as DNA, the CDR3 is TGCGCCAGCTCTGGACAGGGTGTCTACAATGAGCAGTTCTTC. This chain uses TRBV5-1 with TRBJ2-1; 8 bases map to TRBD1. Germline V gene sequence: CDR1 SGHRS, CDR2 YFSETQ. Trimming removed 7 bases from V and 3 bases from J; junction bases left unmatched: 6. This CDR3 has 14 residues.

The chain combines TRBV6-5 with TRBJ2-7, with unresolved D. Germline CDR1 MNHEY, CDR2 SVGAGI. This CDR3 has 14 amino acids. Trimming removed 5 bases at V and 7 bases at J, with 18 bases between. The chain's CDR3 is CASSREDLPGEQYF. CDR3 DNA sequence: TGTGCCAGCAGTCGCGAGGACCTCCCCGGGGAGCAGTACTTC.

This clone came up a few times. The CDR3 region is CASSDTAQREQYF. The CDR3 nucleotides read TGTGCCAGCTCAGACACGGCCCAGCGCGAGCAGTACTTC. J is TRBJ2-7 and V is TRBV18; D unclear. V gave up 5 bases and J gave up 6 bases, with 14 bases separating them. The CDR3 has 13 amino acids. The germline gives CDR1 KGHSH, CDR2 LQKENI.